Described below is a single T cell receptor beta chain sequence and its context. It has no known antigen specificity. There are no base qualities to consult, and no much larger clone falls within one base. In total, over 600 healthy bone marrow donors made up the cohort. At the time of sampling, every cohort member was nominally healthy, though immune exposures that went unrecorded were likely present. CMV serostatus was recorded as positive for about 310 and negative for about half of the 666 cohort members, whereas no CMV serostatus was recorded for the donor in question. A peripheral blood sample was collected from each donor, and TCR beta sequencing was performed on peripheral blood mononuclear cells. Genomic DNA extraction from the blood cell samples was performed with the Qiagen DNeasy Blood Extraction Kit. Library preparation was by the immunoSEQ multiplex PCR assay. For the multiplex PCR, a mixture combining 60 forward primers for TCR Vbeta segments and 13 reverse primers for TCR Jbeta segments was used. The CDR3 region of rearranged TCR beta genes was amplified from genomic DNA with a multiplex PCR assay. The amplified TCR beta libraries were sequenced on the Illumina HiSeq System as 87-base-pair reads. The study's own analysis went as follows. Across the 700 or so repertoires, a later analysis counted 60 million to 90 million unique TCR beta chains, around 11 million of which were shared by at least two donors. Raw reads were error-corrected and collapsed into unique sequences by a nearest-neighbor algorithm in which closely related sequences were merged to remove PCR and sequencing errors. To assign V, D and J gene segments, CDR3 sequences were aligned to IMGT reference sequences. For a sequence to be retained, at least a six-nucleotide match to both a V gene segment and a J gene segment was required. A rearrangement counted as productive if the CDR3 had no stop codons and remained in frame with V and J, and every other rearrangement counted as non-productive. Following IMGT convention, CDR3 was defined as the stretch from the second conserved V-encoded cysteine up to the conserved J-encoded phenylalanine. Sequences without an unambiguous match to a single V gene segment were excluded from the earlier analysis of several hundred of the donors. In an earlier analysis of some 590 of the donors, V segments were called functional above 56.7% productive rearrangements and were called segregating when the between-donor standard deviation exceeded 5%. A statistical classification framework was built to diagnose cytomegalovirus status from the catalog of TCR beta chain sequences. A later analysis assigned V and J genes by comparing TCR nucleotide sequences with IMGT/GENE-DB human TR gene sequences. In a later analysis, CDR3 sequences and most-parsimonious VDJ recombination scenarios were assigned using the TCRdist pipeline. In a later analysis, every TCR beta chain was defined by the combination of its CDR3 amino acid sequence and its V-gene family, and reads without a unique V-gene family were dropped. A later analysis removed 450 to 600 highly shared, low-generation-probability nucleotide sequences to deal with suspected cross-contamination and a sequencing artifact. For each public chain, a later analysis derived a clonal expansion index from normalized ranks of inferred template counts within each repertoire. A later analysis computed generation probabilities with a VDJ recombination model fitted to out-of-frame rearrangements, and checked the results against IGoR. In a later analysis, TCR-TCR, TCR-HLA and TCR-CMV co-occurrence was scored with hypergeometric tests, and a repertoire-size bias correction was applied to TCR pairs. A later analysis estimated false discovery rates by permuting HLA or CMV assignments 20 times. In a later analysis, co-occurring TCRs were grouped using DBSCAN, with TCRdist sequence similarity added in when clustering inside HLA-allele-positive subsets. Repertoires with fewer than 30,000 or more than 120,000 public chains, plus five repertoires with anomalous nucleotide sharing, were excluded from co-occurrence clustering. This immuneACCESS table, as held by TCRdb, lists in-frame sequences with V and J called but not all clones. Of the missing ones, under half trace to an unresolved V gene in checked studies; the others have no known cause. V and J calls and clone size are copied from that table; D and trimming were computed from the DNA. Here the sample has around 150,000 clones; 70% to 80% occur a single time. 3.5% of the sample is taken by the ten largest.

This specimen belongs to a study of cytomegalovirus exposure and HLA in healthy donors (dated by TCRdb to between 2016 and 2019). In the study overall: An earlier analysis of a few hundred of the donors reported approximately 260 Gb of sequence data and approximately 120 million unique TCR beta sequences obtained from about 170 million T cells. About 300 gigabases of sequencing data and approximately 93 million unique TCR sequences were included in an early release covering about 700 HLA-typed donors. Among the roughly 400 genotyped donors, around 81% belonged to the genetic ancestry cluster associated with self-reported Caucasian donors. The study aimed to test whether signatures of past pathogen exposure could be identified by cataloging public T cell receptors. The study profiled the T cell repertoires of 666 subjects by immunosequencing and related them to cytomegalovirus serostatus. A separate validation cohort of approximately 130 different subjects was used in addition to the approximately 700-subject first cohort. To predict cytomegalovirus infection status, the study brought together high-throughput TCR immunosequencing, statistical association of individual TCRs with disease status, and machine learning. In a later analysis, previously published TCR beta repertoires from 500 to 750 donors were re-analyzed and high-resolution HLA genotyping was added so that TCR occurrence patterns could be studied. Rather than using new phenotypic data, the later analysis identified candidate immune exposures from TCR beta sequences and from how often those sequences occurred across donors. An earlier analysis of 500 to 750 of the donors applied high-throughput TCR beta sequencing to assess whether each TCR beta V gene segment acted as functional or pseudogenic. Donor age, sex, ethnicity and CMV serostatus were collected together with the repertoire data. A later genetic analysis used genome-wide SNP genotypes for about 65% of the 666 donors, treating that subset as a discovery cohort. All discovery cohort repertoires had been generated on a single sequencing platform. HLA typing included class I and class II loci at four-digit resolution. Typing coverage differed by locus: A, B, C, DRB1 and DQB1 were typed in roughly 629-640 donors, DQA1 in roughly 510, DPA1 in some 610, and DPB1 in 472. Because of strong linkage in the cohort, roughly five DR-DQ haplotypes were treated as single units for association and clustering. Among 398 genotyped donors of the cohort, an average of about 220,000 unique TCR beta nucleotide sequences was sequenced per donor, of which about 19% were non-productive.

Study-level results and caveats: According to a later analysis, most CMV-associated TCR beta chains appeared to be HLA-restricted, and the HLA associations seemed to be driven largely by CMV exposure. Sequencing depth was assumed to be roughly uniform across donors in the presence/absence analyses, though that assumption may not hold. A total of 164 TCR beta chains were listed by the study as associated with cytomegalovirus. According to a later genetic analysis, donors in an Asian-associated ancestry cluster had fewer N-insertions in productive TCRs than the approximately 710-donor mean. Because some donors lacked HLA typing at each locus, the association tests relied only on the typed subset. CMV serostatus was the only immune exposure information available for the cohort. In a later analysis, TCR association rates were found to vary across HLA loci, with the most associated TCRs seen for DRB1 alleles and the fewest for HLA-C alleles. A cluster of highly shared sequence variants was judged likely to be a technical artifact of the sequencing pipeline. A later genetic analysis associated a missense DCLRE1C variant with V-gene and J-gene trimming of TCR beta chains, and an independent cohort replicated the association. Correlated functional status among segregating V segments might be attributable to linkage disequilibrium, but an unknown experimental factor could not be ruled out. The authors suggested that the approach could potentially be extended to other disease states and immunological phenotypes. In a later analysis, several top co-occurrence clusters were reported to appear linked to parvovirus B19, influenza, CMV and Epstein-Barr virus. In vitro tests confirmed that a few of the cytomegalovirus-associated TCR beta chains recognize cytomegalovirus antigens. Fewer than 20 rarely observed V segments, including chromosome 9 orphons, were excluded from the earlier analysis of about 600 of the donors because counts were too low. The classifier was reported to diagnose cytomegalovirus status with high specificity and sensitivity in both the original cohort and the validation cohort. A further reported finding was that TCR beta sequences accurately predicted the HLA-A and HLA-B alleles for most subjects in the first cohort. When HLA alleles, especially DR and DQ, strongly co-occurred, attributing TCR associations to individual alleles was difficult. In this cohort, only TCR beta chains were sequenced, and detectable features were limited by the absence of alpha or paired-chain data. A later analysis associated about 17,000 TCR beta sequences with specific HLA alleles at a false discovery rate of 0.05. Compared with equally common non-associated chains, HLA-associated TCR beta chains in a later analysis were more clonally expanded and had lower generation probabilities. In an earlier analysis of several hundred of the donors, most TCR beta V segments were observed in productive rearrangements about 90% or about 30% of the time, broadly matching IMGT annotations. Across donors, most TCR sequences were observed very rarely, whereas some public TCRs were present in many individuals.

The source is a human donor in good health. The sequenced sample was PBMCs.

In nucleotides, the sequence is TGTGCCAGCAGTTACATTAAGGGGCCCGGAGAGACCCAGTACTTC. Its protein is CASSYIKGPGETQYF. The chain is made from TRBV6-6 and TRBJ2-5; a tentative D match to TRBD1 spans 5 bases. V and J lose 2 bases and 4 bases, and a span of 14 bases separates them. From the germline V gene (reference sequence), CDR1 is MNHNY and CDR2 is SVGAGI. There are 15 amino acids in the CDR3, from cysteine to phenylalanine inclusive. Only CDR3 DNA is held: 45 bases, read in frame from base 1.